A single sample gave rise to the 15 T cell receptor beta chains below, sequenced in a study of radiotherapy plus CTLA-4 blockade in lung cancer. Repertoires were generated with immunoSEQ multiplex PCR, while TCRdb's copy carries only in-frame clones and drops some. The sample has around 40,000 clones, 80% to 90% seen once; the top ten hold around a fifth. The specimen was peripheral blood, collected from a patient treated with radiotherapy plus ipilimumab. Source of these receptors: a human donor with non-small cell lung cancer whose response to radiotherapy plus ipilimumab could not be evaluated.

The V gene is TRBV19, the J gene TRBJ2-6; 9 bases line up with TRBD2. The CDR3 is 20 residues long. Germline V gene sequence: CDR1 LNHDA, CDR2 SQIVND (reference sequence). After removal of 4 bases from V and 0 bases from J, the junction contained 13 bases not matched to a gene. The CDR3 sequence: CASSTYLRSGRTSGANVLTF. The CDR3 nucleotides are TGTGCCAGTAGTACCTACCTACGTAGCGGGAGAACCTCTGGGGCCAACGTCCTGACTTTC.

Here the CDR3 reads CASSLGRSLDEQFF. The DNA of the CDR3 is TGCGCCAGCAGCTTGGGTCGGTCTTTAGATGAGCAGTTCTTC. The genes are TRBV5-1 and TRBJ2-1; D is unresolved. Germline CDR1 reads SGHRS; CDR2 reads YFSETQ. The germline V and J ends were trimmed by 0 bases and 8 bases, with 12 bases remaining between them. The CDR3 covers 14 residues.

The chain carries TRBV18 and TRBJ1-1; TRBD1 aligns across 7 bases. Germline CDR1 is KGHSH and CDR2 is LQKENI. Trimming took 1 base from V and 3 from J; bases not matched to a gene: 8. CDR3 size: 16 residues. Here the CDR3 reads CASSPRQGTVDTEAFF. The CDR3 region has the DNA TGTGCCAGCTCACCACGACAGGGTACGGTGGACACTGAAGCTTTCTTT.

This chain's CDR3 is CASARSPTYQETQYF. CDR3 coding DNA: TGCGCCAGTGCGAGGTCACCGACGTACCAAGAGACCCAGTACTTC. The rearrangement joins TRBV5-1 to TRBJ2-5; unclear D gene. Germline CDR1 is SGHRS and CDR2 is YFSETQ. V was trimmed by 8 bases and J by 0 bases, leaving 17 bases between them. The CDR3 runs 15 residues.

The genes are TRBV28 and TRBJ1-1, with D possibly matching TRBD1 (5 bases). Germline values: CDR1 MDHEN, CDR2 SYDVKM. V gave up 5 bases and J gave up 5 bases, with 15 bases separating them. The CDR3 covers 14 residues. The CDR3: CASSPPGWGTEAFF. The CDR3, as DNA: TGTGCCAGCAGTCCCCCAGGGTGGGGTACTGAAGCTTTCTTT.

The chain recombines TRBV5-6 with TRBJ2-5, with 12 positions matching TRBD2. The CDR3 sequence is 15 residues long. V gave up 3 bases and J gave up 6 bases; unmatched junction bases: 6. Germline assignment: CDR1 SGHDT and CDR2 YYEEEE. In DNA, the CDR3 is TGTGCCAGCAGCTCACTAGCGGGAGGAGGACAGACCCAGTACTTC. Amino acids: CASSSLAGGGQTQYF.

This clone was seen more than once but under ten times. The rearrangement uses TRBV10-3 and TRBJ2-1; 13 bases fit TRBD2. Trimming cost V 0 bases and J 6 bases; bases outside gene matches: 5. The CDR3 extends over 17 amino acids. Germline V CDR1 and CDR2: ENHRY, SYGVKD. CDR3 sequence: CAISESGGLAGRNEQFF. The CDR3 DNA sequence: TGTGCCATCAGTGAGTCGGGGGGACTAGCGGGACGCAATGAGCAGTTCTTC.

The rearrangement joins TRBV7-6 to TRBJ2-2; D is perhaps TRBD2 (7 bases). CDR3 length: 15 amino acids. The V gene lost 5 bases and the J gene lost 3 bases, with 13 bases spanning the gap. The germline gives CDR1 SGHVS, CDR2 FNYEAQ. The CDR3 region has the DNA TGTGCCAGCAGCCTAGGGGGGGTCTACACCGGGGAGCTGTTTTTT. Its translation: CASSLGGVYTGELFF.

This chain links TRBV29-1 with TRBJ1-1; no definite D call. The CDR3 is 12 amino acids. Germline V gene data show CDR1 as SQVTM and CDR2 as ANQGSEA. The V end lost 0 bases, the J end lost 5 bases, and 7 bases lay between the germline ends. CDR3 residues: CSVEDLFTEAFF. CDR3 sequence (DNA): TGCAGCGTTGAAGATCTGTTTACTGAAGCTTTCTTT.

The chain joins TRBV6-5 to TRBJ1-3, with 11 bases matching TRBD1. V shed 8 bases and J 4 bases; nucleotides not matched to a gene: 4. The germline gives CDR1 MNHEY, CDR2 SVGAGI. The CDR3 runs to 14 residues. CDR3 sequence reads: CASGQGAGGNTIYF. In DNA, the CDR3 is TGTGCCAGCGGACAGGGGGCCGGGGGAAACACCATATATTTT.

The chain has TRBV6-6 and TRBJ2-2, with D possibly TRBD1 on 8 matching bases. CDR1 is MNHNY and CDR2 is SVGAGI in the germline V gene (reference sequence). The germline V and J ends were trimmed by 1 base and 7 bases, with 13 bases remaining between them. This CDR3 has 15 residues. The CDR3 nucleotides are TGTGCCAGCAGTTACTTAACAGGGGGGGTCGGGGAGCTGTTTTTT. This codes for CASSYLTGGVGELFF.

The chain combines TRBV13 with TRBJ1-3; D may be TRBD1 (5 bases). Between the trimmed V and J ends, which lost 4 bases and 0 bases, there was a span of 10 bases. The length of the CDR3 is 15 residues. Germline CDR1 and CDR2: PRHDT and FYEKMQ (reference sequence). The CDR3 nucleotides are TGTGCCAGCAGCTATGACAGATACTCTGGAAACACCATATATTTT. It is translated as CASSYDRYSGNTIYF.

The V gene is TRBV4-2, the J gene TRBJ2-5; no definite D call. This CDR3 has 16 amino acids. Germline V gives CDR1 LGHNA, CDR2 YNFKEQ. V dropped 0 bases and J dropped 2 bases, with 13 bases sitting between them. The CDR3 loop is CASSQDSSRRQETQYF. CDR3 DNA sequence: TGTGCCAGCAGCCAAGATTCTTCTCGTAGACAAGAGACCCAGTACTTC.

The chain uses TRBV19 and TRBJ2-2; 10 nucleotides agree with TRBD1. In germline, CDR1 is LNHDA, CDR2 SQIVND (reference sequence). The CDR3 covers 15 residues. V was clipped by 7 bases and J by 6 bases; unmatched bases: 8. The CDR3 region is CASIWTGGPSGELFF. The CDR3 DNA sequence: TGTGCCAGTATTTGGACAGGGGGTCCCTCCGGGGAGCTGTTTTTT. Full variable domain (missing parts from reference TRBV19 and TRBJ2-2): DGGITQSPKYLFRKEGQNVTLSCEQNLNHDAMYWYRQDPGQGLRLIYYSQIVNDFQKGDIAEGYSVSREKKESFPLTVTSAQKNPTAFYLCASIWTGGPSGELFFGEGSRLTVL.

The rearrangement links TRBV4-2 to TRBJ2-7; D may be TRBD2 (6 bases). The germline V and J ends were trimmed by 4 bases and 5 bases, with 12 bases remaining between them. CDR3 length: 13 residues. Germline V gives CDR1 LGHNA, CDR2 YNFKEQ. Here the CDR3 reads CASSPDGSHEQYF. CDR3 DNA sequence: TGTGCCAGCAGCCCGGACGGGAGTCACGAGCAGTACTTC.